This T cell receptor (beta chain) was sequenced in a study of Ad26.COV2.S vaccination and SARS-CoV-2 variants. For the study at large: Donor got 5x10^10 or 1x10^11 viral particles of Ad26.COV2.S. Findings and caveats of the study: Breadth of non-spike TCRs did not differ between vaccinees and placebo recipients.

The sample's treatment: roughly 18 received Ad26.COV2.S at low or high dose, single or two shots; about 5 received placebo; per-sample allocation not given. Samples came from day 63 after the first vaccine or placebo injection. The table came from immunoSEQ multiplex PCR; TCRdb's copy has only in-frame clones and leaves some out. The sample records a few hundred thousand clones, around four fifths being singletons. Comments on this clone: The antigen remains undetermined.

Trimming at V came to 6 bases and at J to 4 bases, leaving 6 bases not matched to a gene. CDR3 size: 14 residues. Per the germline V gene, CDR1 is SGHTA and CDR2 is FQGTGA. The clonotype was recovered from a person aged 18-65 years who received the Ad26.COV2.S COVID-19 vaccine or a placebo. The chain links TRBV7-3 to TRBJ2-1; 7 bases map to TRBD2. The material was peripheral blood, obtained in a trial of Ad26.COV2.S vaccine versus placebo. The DNA for the CDR3 is TGTGCCAGCAGGGATCCTAGCGGATACAATGAGCAGTTCTTC. This encodes CASRDPSGYNEQFF.